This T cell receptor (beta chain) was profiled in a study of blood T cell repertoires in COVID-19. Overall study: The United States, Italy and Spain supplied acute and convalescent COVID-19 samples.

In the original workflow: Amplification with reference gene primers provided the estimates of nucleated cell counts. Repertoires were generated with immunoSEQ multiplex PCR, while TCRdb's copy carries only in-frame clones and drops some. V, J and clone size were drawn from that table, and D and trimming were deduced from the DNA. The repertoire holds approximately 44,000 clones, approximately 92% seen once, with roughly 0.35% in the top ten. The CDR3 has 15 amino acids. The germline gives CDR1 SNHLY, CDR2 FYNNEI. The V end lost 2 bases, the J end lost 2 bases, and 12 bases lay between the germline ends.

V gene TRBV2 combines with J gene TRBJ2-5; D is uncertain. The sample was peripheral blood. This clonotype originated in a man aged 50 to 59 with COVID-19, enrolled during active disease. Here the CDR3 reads CASSEKTYAQETQYF. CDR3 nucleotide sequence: TGTGCCAGCAGTGAAAAGACTTACGCGCAAGAGACCCAGTACTTC. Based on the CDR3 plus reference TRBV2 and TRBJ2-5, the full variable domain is EPEVTQTPSHQVTQMGQEVILRCVPISNHLYFYWYRQILGQKVEFLVSFYNNEISEKSEIFDDQFSVERPDGSNFTLKIRSTKLEDSAMYFCASSEKTYAQETQYFGPGTRLLVL.